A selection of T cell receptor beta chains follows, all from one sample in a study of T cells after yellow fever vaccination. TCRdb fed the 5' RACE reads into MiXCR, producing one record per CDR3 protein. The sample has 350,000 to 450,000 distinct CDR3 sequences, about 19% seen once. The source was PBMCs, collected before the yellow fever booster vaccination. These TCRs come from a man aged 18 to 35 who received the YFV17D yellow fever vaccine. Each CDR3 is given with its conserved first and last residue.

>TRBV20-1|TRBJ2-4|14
CSASLAGRPNTQYF
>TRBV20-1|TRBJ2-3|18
CSGLAGASRLLHTDTQYF
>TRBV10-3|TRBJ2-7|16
CAISELPRLGTYEQYF
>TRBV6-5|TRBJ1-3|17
CASSYSIGGLSGNTIYF
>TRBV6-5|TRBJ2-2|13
CASRRGNTGELFF
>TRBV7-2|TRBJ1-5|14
CASSSTSANQPQHF
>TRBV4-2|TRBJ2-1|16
CASSQEETSVYNEQFF
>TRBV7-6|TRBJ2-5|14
CASSLQDRAETQYF
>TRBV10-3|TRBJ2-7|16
CAISESSLGRNYEQYF
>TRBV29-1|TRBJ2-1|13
CSVALANLNEQFF
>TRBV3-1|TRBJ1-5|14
CASSQGAGYQPQHF
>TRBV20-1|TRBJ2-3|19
CSARVLAQTRGGVTDTQYF
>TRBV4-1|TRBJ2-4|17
CASSHRSGTGAKNIQYF
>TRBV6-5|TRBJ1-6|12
CASSYGGSPLHF
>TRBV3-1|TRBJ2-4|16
CASSETSSGLKNIQYF
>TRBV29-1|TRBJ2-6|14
CSVEGGPGANVLTF
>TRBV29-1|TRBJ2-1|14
CSVTLAGGPNEQFF
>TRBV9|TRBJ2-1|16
CASSVAGQGGHNEQFF
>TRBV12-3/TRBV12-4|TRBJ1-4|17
CASSFSFRGTGYEKLFF